The clone carrying this T cell receptor (beta chain) was found once. The data derive from a study of blood T cell repertoires in COVID-19. Overall study context: Some COVID-19 samples were acute and others convalescent; all came from the United States, Italy and Spain. T cells, B-cell-depleted T cells, or PBMCs supplied cDNA or gDNA.

Authors' analysis steps: Reference gene primer amplification gave estimated nucleated cell counts. Repertoires were generated with immunoSEQ multiplex PCR, while TCRdb's copy carries only in-frame clones and drops some. V and J calls and clone size are those listed in that table; D and trimming were worked out from the DNA. The sample comprises more than 200,000 clones, around nine tenths of which are singletons, and approximately 2% rests with the top ten. Specimen: peripheral blood. This receptor was taken from a woman in her forties who had recovered from COVID-19.

This CDR3 reads CATSTRDISYEQYF. CDR3 DNA: TGTGCCACCAGTACACGGGACATCTCCTACGAGCAGTACTTC. The V call is TRBV24-1, the J call TRBJ2-7, with D perhaps TRBD1 (6 bases). The V and J ends lost 6 bases and 0 bases respectively, with 11 bases between them. Per germline, CDR1 KGHDR and CDR2 SFDVKD. This CDR3 has 14 residues.